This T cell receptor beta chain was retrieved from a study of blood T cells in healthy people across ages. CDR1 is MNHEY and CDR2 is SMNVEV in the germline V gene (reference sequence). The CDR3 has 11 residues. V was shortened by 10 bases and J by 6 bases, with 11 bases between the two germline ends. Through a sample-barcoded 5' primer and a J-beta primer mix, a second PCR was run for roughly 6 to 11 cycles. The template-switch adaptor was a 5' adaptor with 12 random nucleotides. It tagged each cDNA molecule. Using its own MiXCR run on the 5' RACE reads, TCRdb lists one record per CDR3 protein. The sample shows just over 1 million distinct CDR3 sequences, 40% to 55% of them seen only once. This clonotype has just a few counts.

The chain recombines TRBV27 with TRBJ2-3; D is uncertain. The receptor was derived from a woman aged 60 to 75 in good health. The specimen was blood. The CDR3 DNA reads TGTGCCACCACCGGGCGCGATACGCAGTATTTT. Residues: CATTGRDTQYF.